These 14 T cell receptor beta chains came from one sample sequenced in a study of blood T cells in healthy people across ages. A second about 7 to 11 cycle PCR used barcoded and J-beta primers. TCRdb called the 5' RACE reads again in MiXCR, with one record for every CDR3 protein. The sample records about 1.6 million distinct CDR3 sequences, about 35% being singletons. What was sequenced was blood. These receptors were obtained from a woman younger than 45 in good health.

There are a few counts of this clonotype. The genes are TRBV6-5 and TRBJ1-4; a possible D gene is TRBD1 (5 bases). Trimming removed 6 bases from V and 7 bases from J, with 12 bases in between. Germline CDR1 reads MNHEY; CDR2 reads SVGAGI. The CDR3 covers 13 residues. The CDR3 nucleotides are TGTGCCAGCAGCACCGGGACCAGTGAAAAACTGTTTTTT. It translates to CASSTGTSEKLFF.

At least ten counts were recorded for this clonotype. The chain couples TRBV13 to TRBJ1-6; weak D call: TRBD1 (6 bases). The length of the CDR3 is 15 residues. Trimming removed 6 bases from V and 4 bases from J, with 13 bases in between. Germline V gene lookup returns CDR1 PRHDT and CDR2 FYEKMQ (reference sequence). For the CDR3, the DNA is TGTGCCAGCAGGGTAAAGGGGGGATATAATTCACCCCTCCACTTT. It translates to CASRVKGGYNSPLHF.

This clonotype was seen repeatedly, ten times or more. This sequence joins TRBV6-6 and TRBJ1-2; the D gene is possibly TRBD1 (5 bases). The CDR3 loop spans 13 amino acids. V lost 6 bases, J lost 8 bases, and 16 bases lay in between. CDR1 and CDR2 from the germline V gene are MNHNY and SVGAGI (reference sequence). CDR3 sequence: CASRNGVEGGYTF. CDR3 DNA: TGTGCCAGCAGAAACGGGGTCGAGGGGGGCTACACCTTC.

This clonotype showed up just a few times. This sequence joins TRBV30 and TRBJ2-6; D gene ambiguous. CDR3 length: 13 residues. The germline V and J ends were trimmed by 4 bases and 4 bases, with 8 bases remaining between them. The V gene's germline CDR1 is GTSNPN and CDR2 SVGIG (reference sequence). The CDR3 loop is CAWTPKGANVLTF. The DNA of the CDR3 is TGTGCCTGGACCCCGAAAGGGGCCAACGTCCTGACTTTC.

A few counts support this clonotype. The chain couples TRBV10-3 to TRBJ2-3; a weak D match, TRBD2 (5 bases). CDR3 length: 15 amino acids. Germline V gene sequence: CDR1 ENHRY, CDR2 SYGVKD. V gave up 3 bases and J gave up 5 bases, with 15 bases separating them. The CDR3 loop reads CAISDPGVEEDTQYF. As DNA, the CDR3 is TGTGCCATCAGTGACCCCGGGGTCGAGGAAGATACGCAGTATTTT.

This clonotype was counted a few times. The chain combines TRBV5-4 with TRBJ1-2, with D hard to call. The V and J ends lost 4 bases and 4 bases respectively, with 11 bases between them. Per germline, CDR1 SGHNT and CDR2 YYREEE (reference sequence). The CDR3 extends over 13 amino acids. The CDR3 nucleotides read TGTGCCAGCAGCCCTCAGGACCGCTATGGCTACACCTTC. Its translation: CASSPQDRYGYTF.

This clonotype was seen a few times. The genes are TRBV7-8 and TRBJ1-2; D is possibly TRBD1 (6 bases). CDR3 length: 14 amino acids. Germline CDR1 reads SGHVS; CDR2 reads FQNEAQ. Deletions cut 1 base from V and 5 bases from J, with 11 bases between. The CDR3 sequence: CASSLGAGEYGYTF. In DNA form, the CDR3 reads TGTGCCAGCAGCTTAGGGGCAGGGGAATATGGCTACACCTTC.

This clonotype was counted at least ten times. This chain links TRBV20-1 with TRBJ2-1; tentatively, D is TRBD2 (7 bases). This CDR3 contains 15 residues. CDR1 DFQATT and CDR2 SNEGSKA come from the germline V gene (reference sequence). Trimming took off 1 base at V and 5 bases at J, with 15 bases between the two ends. The CDR3 bases are TGCAGTGCTAGAGCCCTAAGGGGGGGAAACAATGAGCAGTTCTTC. Encoded protein: CSARALRGGNNEQFF.

This clonotype was observed a few times. The CDR3 bases are TGTGCCATCAGCCCCGAGCTGGGGCGGGGCTCCTACGAGCAGTACTTC. Protein product: CAISPELGRGSYEQYF. The chain carries TRBV10-3 and TRBJ2-7; D possibly corresponds to TRBD2 (6 bases). CDR1 is ENHRY and CDR2 is SYGVKD in the germline V gene. The V end lost 6 bases, the J end lost 0 bases, and 18 bases lay between the germline ends. The CDR3 extends over 16 amino acids.

This clonotype has only a few counts. The CDR3 nucleotides read TGCAGTGCCCAGTCCAGGGTGGACAATGAGCAGTTCTTC. Its protein is CSAQSRVDNEQFF. This chain joins TRBV20-1 and TRBJ2-1; maybe TRBD1 (5 bases). CDR3 length: 13 amino acids. V was shortened by 6 bases and J by 5 bases, with 14 bases between the two germline ends. Germline CDR1 reads DFQATT; CDR2 reads SNEGSKA (reference sequence).

The chain employs TRBV3-1 and TRBJ1-4; 8 nucleotides align to TRBD1. The CDR3 is 14 residues long. V lost 7 bases, J lost 8 bases, and 9 bases stayed unmatched. Germline CDR1 is LGHDT and CDR2 is YNNKEL (reference sequence). CDR3: CASKGGQGGEKLFF. The DNA for the CDR3 is TGTGCCAGCAAGGGAGGACAGGGTGGCGAAAAACTGTTTTTT.

Remarks on this clonotype: One end of the junction is discordant with germline, which a read error may explain. V and J are TRBV3-1 and TRBJ2-5; perhaps TRBD1 as D (6 bases). Looked up from germline, CDR1 is LGHDT and CDR2 is YNNKEL (reference sequence). The length of the CDR3 is 13 residues. CDR3 DNA: TGTGCCAGCAGTCAAGGCCCTCAGGGGTCCCAGTACTTC. Translating gives CASSQGPQGSQYF.

This chain uses TRBV7-8 with TRBJ1-5, with a tentative D call TRBD1 (6 bases). The CDR3 totals 15 residues. Germline V gene data show CDR1 as SGHVS and CDR2 as FQNEAQ. V was trimmed by 4 bases and J by 7 bases, leaving 17 bases between them. The CDR3 DNA follows: TGTGCCAGCAGCTCACACACAGGGATTGGACAGCCCCAGCATTTT. This gives the protein CASSSHTGIGQPQHF.

This chain joins TRBV20-1 and TRBJ2-3; 8 nucleotides line up with TRBD2. CDR3 length equals 16 residues. V lost 3 bases to trimming and J lost 6 bases; unmatched junction nucleotides: 14. In germline, CDR1 is DFQATT, CDR2 SNEGSKA (reference sequence). The chain's CDR3 is CSASALIAGRWDTQYF. The CDR3 bases are TGCAGTGCTAGTGCTCTCATAGCGGGACGATGGGATACGCAGTATTTT.